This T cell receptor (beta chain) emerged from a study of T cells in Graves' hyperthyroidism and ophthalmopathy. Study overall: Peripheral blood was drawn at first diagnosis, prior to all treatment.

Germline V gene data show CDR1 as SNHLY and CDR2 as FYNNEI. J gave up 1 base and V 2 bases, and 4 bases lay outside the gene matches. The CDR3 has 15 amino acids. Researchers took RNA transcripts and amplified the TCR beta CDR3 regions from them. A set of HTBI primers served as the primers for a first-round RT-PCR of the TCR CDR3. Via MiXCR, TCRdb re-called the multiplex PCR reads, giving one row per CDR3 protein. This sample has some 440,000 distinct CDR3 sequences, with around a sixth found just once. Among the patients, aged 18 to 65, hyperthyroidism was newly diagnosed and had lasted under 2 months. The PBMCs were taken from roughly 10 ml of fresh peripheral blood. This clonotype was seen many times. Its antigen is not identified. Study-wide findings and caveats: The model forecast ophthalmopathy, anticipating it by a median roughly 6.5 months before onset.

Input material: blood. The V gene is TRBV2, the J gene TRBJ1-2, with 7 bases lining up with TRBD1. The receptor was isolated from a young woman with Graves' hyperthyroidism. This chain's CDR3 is CASSERQGGNYGYTF. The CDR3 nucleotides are TGTGCCAGCAGTGAACGACAGGGTGGTAACTATGGCTACACCTTC.